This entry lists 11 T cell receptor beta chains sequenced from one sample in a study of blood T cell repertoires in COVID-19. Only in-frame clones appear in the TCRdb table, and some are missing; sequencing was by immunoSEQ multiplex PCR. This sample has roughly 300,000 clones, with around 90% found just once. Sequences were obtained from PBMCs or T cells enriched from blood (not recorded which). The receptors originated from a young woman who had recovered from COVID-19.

The CDR3 loop reads CATSEVGYGYTF. CDR3 nucleotide sequence: TGTGCCACCAGTGAGGTCGGCTATGGCTACACCTTC. The gene calls are TRBV24-1 and TRBJ1-2; D remains ambiguous. Germline CDR1 reads KGHDR; CDR2 reads SFDVKD. Trimming took off 4 bases at V and 4 bases at J, with 6 bases between the two ends. This CDR3 contains 12 residues.

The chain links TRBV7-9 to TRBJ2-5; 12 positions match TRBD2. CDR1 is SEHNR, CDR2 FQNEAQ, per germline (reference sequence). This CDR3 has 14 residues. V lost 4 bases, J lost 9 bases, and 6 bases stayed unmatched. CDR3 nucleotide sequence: TGTGCCAGCAGCTCGACTAGCGGGAGTGTGGCCCAGTACTTC. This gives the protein CASSSTSGSVAQYF. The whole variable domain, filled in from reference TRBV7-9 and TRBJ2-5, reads DTGVSQNPRHKITKRGQNVTFRCDPISEHNRLYWYRQTLGQGPEFLTYFQNEAQLEKSRLLSDRFSAERPKGSFSTLEIQRTEQGDSAMYLCASSSTSGSVAQYFGPGTRLLVL.

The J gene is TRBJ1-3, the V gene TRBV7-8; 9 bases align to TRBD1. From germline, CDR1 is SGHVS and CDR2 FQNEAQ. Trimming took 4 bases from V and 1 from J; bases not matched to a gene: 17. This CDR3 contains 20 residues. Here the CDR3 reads CASSSTPLGQGFLSGNTIYF. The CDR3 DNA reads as TGTGCCAGCAGCTCCACCCCCCTGGGACAGGGTTTTCTTTCTGGAAACACCATATATTTT. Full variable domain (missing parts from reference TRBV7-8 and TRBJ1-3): GAGVSQSPRYKVAKRGQDVALRCDPISGHVSLFWYQQALGQGPEFLTYFQNEAQLDKSGLPSDRFFAERPEGSVSTLKIQRTQQEDSAVYLCASSSTPLGQGFLSGNTIYFGEGSWLTVV.

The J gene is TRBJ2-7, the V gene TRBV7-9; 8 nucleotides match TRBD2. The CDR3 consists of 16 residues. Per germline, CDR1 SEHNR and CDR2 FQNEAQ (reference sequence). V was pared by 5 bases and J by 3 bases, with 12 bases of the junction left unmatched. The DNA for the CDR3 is TGTGCCAGCAGCCCTAGGACTAGCCACATGAACTACGAGCAGTACTTC. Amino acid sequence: CASSPRTSHMNYEQYF.

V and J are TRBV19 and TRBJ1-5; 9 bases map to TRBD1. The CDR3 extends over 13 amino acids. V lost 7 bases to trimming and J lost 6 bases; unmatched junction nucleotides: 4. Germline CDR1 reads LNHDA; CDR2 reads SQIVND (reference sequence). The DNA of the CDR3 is TGTGCCAGTACTCGACAGGGGGGTCAGCCCCAGCATTTT. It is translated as CASTRQGGQPQHF.

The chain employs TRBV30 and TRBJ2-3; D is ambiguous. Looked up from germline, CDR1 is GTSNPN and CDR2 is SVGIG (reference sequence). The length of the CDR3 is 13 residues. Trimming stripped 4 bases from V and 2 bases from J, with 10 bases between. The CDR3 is CAWTGPHTDTQYF. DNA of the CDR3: TGTGCCTGGACAGGCCCACACACAGATACGCAGTATTTT.

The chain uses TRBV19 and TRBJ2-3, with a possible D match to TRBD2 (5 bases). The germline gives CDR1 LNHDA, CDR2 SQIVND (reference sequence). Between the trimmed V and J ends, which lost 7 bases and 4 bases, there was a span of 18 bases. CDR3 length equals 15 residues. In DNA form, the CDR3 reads TGTGCCAGTACCCCGGCGGGCCTGGGCTCAGATACGCAGTATTTT. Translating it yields CASTPAGLGSDTQYF.

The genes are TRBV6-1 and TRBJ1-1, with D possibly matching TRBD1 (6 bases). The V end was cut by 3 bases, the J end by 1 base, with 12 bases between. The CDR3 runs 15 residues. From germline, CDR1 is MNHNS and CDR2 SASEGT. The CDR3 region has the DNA TGTGCCAGCAGTGATGGGGGCGCCAGGAACACTGAAGCTTTCTTT. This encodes CASSDGGARNTEAFF.

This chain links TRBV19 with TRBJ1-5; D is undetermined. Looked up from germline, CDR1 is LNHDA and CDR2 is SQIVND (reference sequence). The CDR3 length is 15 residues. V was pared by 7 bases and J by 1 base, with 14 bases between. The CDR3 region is CASTESGGSNQPQHF. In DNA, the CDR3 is TGTGCCAGTACCGAATCGGGAGGGAGCAATCAGCCCCAGCATTTT.

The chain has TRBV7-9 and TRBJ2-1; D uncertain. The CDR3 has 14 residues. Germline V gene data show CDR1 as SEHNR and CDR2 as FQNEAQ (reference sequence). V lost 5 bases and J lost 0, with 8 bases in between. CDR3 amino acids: CASSPLYSYNEQFF. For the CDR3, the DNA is TGTGCCAGCAGCCCACTGTACTCCTACAATGAGCAGTTCTTC.

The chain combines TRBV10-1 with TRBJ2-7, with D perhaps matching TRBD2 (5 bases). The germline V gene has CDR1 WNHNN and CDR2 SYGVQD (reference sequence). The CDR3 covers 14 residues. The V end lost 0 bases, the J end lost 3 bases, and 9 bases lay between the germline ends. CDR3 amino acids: CASSESARGYEQYF. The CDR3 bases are TGCGCCAGCAGTGAGTCGGCCCGGGGCTACGAGCAGTACTTC.